The sequence of this T cell receptor beta chain was determined in a study of post-analysis software for immune sequencing data. Study results and limitations: Controls showed significantly higher normalized Chao1 diversity than did multiple sclerosis patients. Patients carried roughly 5 TRBV segments more frequently than controls did, and TRBV5-6, TRBV5-1 and TRBV20-1 were among them.

Germline V gene lookup returns CDR1 SGHRS and CDR2 YFSETQ. The ends lost 2 bases at V and 0 bases at J; junction bases unmatched: 11. The CDR3 totals 19 residues. cDNA libraries for TCR beta contained unique molecular identifiers. Each CDR3 protein gets one entry after TCRdb re-called the PCR reads with MiXCR. The sample consists of fewer than 600,000 distinct CDR3 sequences, under 55% of them appearing once. About this clonotype: Its antigen is still unknown.

V and J are TRBV5-1 and TRBJ2-1, with 10 positions matching TRBD2. The specimen was blood. This receptor was identified in a girl between 5 and 17 years old with multiple sclerosis. The CDR3 DNA sequence: TGCGCCAGCAGCTTAGCCTCGACTAGCGGGTCTGTCTCCTACAATGAGCAGTTCTTC. Protein product: CASSLASTSGSVSYNEQFF.